A selection of T cell receptor beta chains follows, all from one sample in a study of blood T cell repertoires in COVID-19. Generated by immunoSEQ multiplex PCR, the TCRdb table keeps only in-frame clones and is missing some. Among about 70,000 clones listed, approximately 92% were seen once. Sequenced input: peripheral blood. The receptors were sampled from a man aged 45 to 65 with acute or convalescent COVID-19. Both conserved end residues are part of each CDR3. A D gene is named only where the DNA matches it firmly. Not all rows give a size; the values are once, few, many and, for expanded clones, a class.

NA,TRBJ1-1,TRBV5-6,NA,CASSFHPVRVNTEAFF,TGTGCCAGCAGCTTTCATCCTGTCAGGGTCAACACTGAAGCTTTCTTT
NA,TRBJ2-6,TRBV30,NA,CAWSFAGANVLTF,TGTGCCTGGAGTTTCGCTGGGGCCAACGTCCTGACTTTC
NA,TRBJ2-4,TRBV30,NA,CAWIPGQAKNIQYF,TGTGCCTGGATTCCCGGTCAGGCAAAAAACATTCAGTACTTC
NA,TRBJ2-2,TRBV6-5,NA,CASSPGLYPTGELFF,TGTGCCAGCAGCCCGGGACTTTACCCAACCGGGGAGCTGTTTTTT
NA,TRBJ1-1,TRBV11-3,NA,CASSLIPPGEAFF,TGTGCCAGCAGCCTGATCCCACCGGGGGAAGCTTTCTTT
NA,TRBJ1-3,TRBV18,NA,CASSQGQTSGNTIYF,TGTGCCAGCTCACAAGGACAAACCTCTGGAAACACCATATATTTT
TRBD1,TRBJ1-1,TRBV7-2,NA,CASSSPTGTEAFF,TGTGCCAGCAGCTCTCCGACAGGGACTGAAGCTTTCTTT
TRBD2,TRBJ2-2,TRBV19,once,CASSRGLAGGPGELFF,TGTGCCAGTAGCCGCGGACTAGCGGGAGGGCCAGGGGAGCTGTTTTTT
NA,TRBJ1-1,TRBV19,NA,CASSIARGNTEAFF,TGTGCCAGTAGTATTGCAAGGGGTAACACTGAAGCTTTCTTT
TRBD2,TRBJ2-1,TRBV30,NA,CAWSLWTSGTKNEQFF,TGTGCCTGGAGTTTGTGGACTAGCGGGACTAAAAATGAGCAGTTCTTC
TRBD2,TRBJ2-1,TRBV3-1/TRBV3-2,few,CASSHSTAGGRRYEQFF,TGTGCCAGCAGCCATTCCACGGCGGGAGGCCGGAGATATGAGCAGTTCTTC
NA,TRBJ2-7,TRBV7-2,NA,CASSFLSQVSEQYF,TGTGCCAGCAGCTTCTTATCCCAGGTCTCCGAGCAGTACTTC
TRBD2,TRBJ2-3,TRBV24-1,NA,CATSLTPIAGVTDTQYF,TGTGCCACCAGCCTAACTCCTATAGCGGGAGTCACAGATACGCAGTATTTT
NA,TRBJ2-6,TRBV2,once,CASSETRVGANVLTF,TGTGCCAGCAGTGAAACCCGGGTTGGGGCCAACGTCCTGACTTTC
NA,TRBJ1-5,TRBV24-1,NA,CATSDPRQTNQPQHF,TGTGCCACCAGTGACCCTCGACAGACGAACCAGCCCCAGCATTTT
TRBD1,TRBJ1-4,TRBV15,NA,CATKDRASEKLFF,TGTGCCACCAAGGACAGGGCTAGTGAAAAACTGTTTTTT
TRBD2,TRBJ2-1,TRBV19,NA,CASSLRGGNDNEQFF,TGTGCCAGTAGTCTCCGGGGGGGAAATGACAATGAGCAGTTCTTC
TRBD2,TRBJ2-7,TRBV7-9,NA,CASSHQAGGTDEQYF,TGTGCCAGCAGCCATCAAGCGGGAGGTACCGACGAGCAGTACTTC
NA,TRBJ1-1,TRBV10-2,NA,CASMPGMGGAALAFF,TGCGCCAGCATGCCCGGGATGGGGGGAGCGGCTCTAGCTTTCTTT
TRBD1,TRBJ2-5,TRBV18,NA,CASSRGQGTGQETQYF,TGTGCTAGCTCACGGGGACAGGGGACAGGTCAAGAGACCCAGTACTTC
TRBD1,TRBJ1-4,TRBV2,once,CASSWRGLGEKLFF,TGTGCCAGCAGTTGGAGGGGGCTCGGGGAAAAACTGTTTTTT
TRBD2,TRBJ2-2,TRBV11-2,NA,CASRPTLAGVVGTGELFF,TGTGCCAGCAGGCCCACCCTAGCGGGAGTTGTGGGCACCGGGGAGCTGTTTTTT
TRBD1,TRBJ1-5,TRBV5-8,NA,CASSRGQISNQPQHF,TGTGCCAGCAGCAGGGGACAGATAAGCAATCAGCCCCAGCATTTT
NA,TRBJ1-1,TRBV5-5,once,CASSQTGRSTEAFF,TGTGCCAGCAGCCAGACAGGCCGTAGCACTGAAGCTTTCTTT
NA,TRBJ2-1,TRBV21-1,NA,CASSNESHPNRLAGGFYNEQFF,TGTGCCAGCAGCAACGAAAGCCATCCCAATCGACTAGCGGGAGGTTTCTACAATGAGCAGTTCTTC
NA,TRBJ1-3,TRBV29-1,NA,CSARGSGRNTIYF,TGCAGCGCCCGCGGCAGCGGTAGAAACACCATATATTTT
NA,TRBJ2-2,TRBV30,NA,CAWRSPGNTGELFF,TGTGCCTGGAGGTCACCAGGAAACACCGGGGAGCTGTTTTTT
TRBD2,TRBJ2-1,TRBV24-1,NA,CATSDTSGRAWGNEQFF,TGTGCCACCAGTGATACTAGCGGGAGGGCCTGGGGCAATGAGCAGTTCTTC
NA,TRBJ1-3,TRBV19,NA,CATSSNPGNTIYF,TGTGCCACGAGCTCGAATCCTGGAAACACCATATATTTT
NA,TRBJ1-5,TRBV27,NA,CASSLSRSQPQHF,TGTGCCAGCAGTTTATCGAGAAGCCAGCCCCAGCATTTT
TRBD2,TRBJ2-3,TRBV28,few,CASISGREFTDTQYF,TGTGCCAGCATTAGCGGGAGGGAATTCACAGATACGCAGTATTTT
TRBD2,TRBJ2-7,TRBV14,NA,CASSLSSGTVEQYF,TGTGCCAGCAGTCTGAGTAGCGGGACCGTGGAGCAGTACTTC
NA,TRBJ1-4,TRBV5-1,NA,CASSSQERLGEKLFF,TGCGCCAGCAGCTCCCAGGAGCGGCTAGGCGAAAAACTGTTTTTT
TRBD2,TRBJ2-5,TRBV4-2,NA,CASSQRSSGNGETQYF,TGTGCCAGCAGCCAAAGATCTAGCGGGAATGGAGAGACCCAGTACTTC
TRBD1,TRBJ1-2,TRBV10-3,NA,CAISGGTGNYGYTF,TGTGCCATCAGTGGGGGGACAGGGAACTATGGCTACACCTTC
TRBD2,TRBJ2-5,TRBV3-1/TRBV3-2,NA,CASSQSGTSVSETQYF,TGTGCCAGCAGCCAATCTGGCACTAGCGTTTCGGAGACCCAGTACTTC
NA,TRBJ2-5,TRBV6-2/TRBV6-3,NA,CASSYLASVQETQYF,TGTGCCAGCAGTTACTTGGCTAGCGTACAAGAGACCCAGTACTTC
NA,TRBJ1-3,TRBV12-5,NA,CASGPTGRPSSGNTIYF,TGTGCTAGTGGACCCACAGGGCGCCCAAGCTCTGGAAACACCATATATTTT
NA,TRBJ1-2,TRBV20-1,NA,CSAGQPKGYTF,TGCAGTGCCGGACAGCCGAAAGGCTACACCTTC
TRBD1,TRBJ1-4,TRBV7-4,NA,CASSSTPPATGGLNEKLFF,TGTGCCAGCAGTTCCACGCCCCCGGCGACAGGGGGGCTGAATGAAAAACTGTTTTTT
NA,TRBJ1-4,TRBV19,NA,CASTHLRSEKLFF,TGTGCCAGTACCCACCTACGGAGTGAAAAACTGTTTTTT
NA,TRBJ1-6,TRBV30,NA,CAWSVRRDHSPLHF,TGTGCCTGGAGTGTACGACGGGATCATTCACCCCTCCACTTT
NA,TRBJ1-1,TRBV6-5,NA,CASSPGGNTEAFF,TGTGCCAGCAGCCCCGGGGGTAACACTGAAGCTTTCTTT
NA,TRBJ2-2,TRBV6-1,NA,CASSDFVRGNTGELFF,TGTGCCAGCAGTGATTTTGTCAGGGGGAACACCGGGGAGCTGTTTTTT
NA,TRBJ1-1,TRBV3-1/TRBV3-2,NA,CASSHSSGVRNTEAFF,TGTGCCAGCAGCCACAGTTCGGGGGTCCGGAACACTGAAGCTTTCTTT
NA,TRBJ2-7,TRBV5-4,once,CASSLDGGQSYEQYF,TGTGCCAGCAGCTTGGACGGGGGGCAATCCTACGAGCAGTACTTC
TRBD1,TRBJ2-7,TRBV7-9,NA,CASRTDRGPPYEQYF,TGTGCCAGCAGAACAGACAGGGGGCCCCCCTACGAGCAGTACTTC
NA,TRBJ1-5,TRBV6-2/TRBV6-3,few,CASSPARGTRNQPQHF,TGTGCCAGCAGTCCCGCGAGGGGGACGCGCAATCAGCCCCAGCATTTT
TRBD2,TRBJ2-2,TRBV7-2,NA,CASSLVALAGRTGELFF,TGTGCCAGCAGCTTAGTGGCACTAGCGGGAAGAACCGGGGAGCTGTTTTTT
TRBD1,TRBJ1-1,TRBV30,few,CAWSVEGATEAFF,TGTGCCTGGAGTGTAGAGGGGGCCACTGAAGCTTTCTTT
NA,TRBJ2-5,TRBV28,NA,CASSLLVSETQYF,TGTGCCAGCAGTTTGTTAGTATCGGAGACCCAGTACTTC
TRBD2,TRBJ2-3,TRBV15,NA,CATSRDSHRLAGTDTQYF,TGTGCCACCAGCAGAGATTCCCACCGACTAGCGGGCACAGATACGCAGTATTTT